The TCR beta chain under discussion was sequenced for a study of cytomegalovirus exposure and HLA in healthy donors. The PCR ran on 60 Vbeta and 13 Jbeta primers. Sequencing was performed with immunoSEQ multiplex PCR; in TCRdb, only in-frame clones are kept and a portion is missing. Its table records 65,000 to 90,000 clones. This TCR derives from a female donor in good health and CMV-seropositive. Sequenced sample: PBMCs.

CDR3 in amino acids: CASILFSAGRYGYTF. CDR3 bases: TGTGCCAGCATCCTATTCTCCGCGGGGCGTTATGGCTACACCTTC. This chain links TRBV2 with TRBJ1-2, with a possible D match to TRBD1 (5 bases). Germline V gene sequence: CDR1 SNHLY, CDR2 FYNNEI. The CDR3 sequence is 15 residues long. V was pared by 7 bases and J by 5 bases, with 20 bases between.